The following is a T cell receptor (beta chain) sequence with its context. In the authors' workflow: Quantification of nucleated cells was approximated via reference gene primer amplification. Assay: immunoSEQ multiplex PCR; the TCRdb copy retains only in-frame clones and omits some. V and J calls and clone size are those listed in that table; D and trimming were worked out from the DNA. Found here are some 200,000 clones, 80% to 95% of them singletons; the top ten hold approximately 0.48%. The record originates from a study of blood T cell repertoires in COVID-19. The overall study: The United States, Italy and Spain provided the acute and convalescent COVID-19 samples. Sources were T cells, B-cell-depleted T cells, or PBMCs; the material itself was cDNA or gDNA.

Between the trimmed V and J ends, which lost 0 bases and 3 bases, there was a span of 12 bases. The CDR3 extends over 15 amino acids. CDR1 and CDR2 (germline): SGHRS, YFSETQ. The source material was peripheral blood. The TCR sequence derives from a man over 45 with acute or convalescent COVID-19. This rearrangement joins TRBV5-1 to TRBJ2-5; D is uncertain. CDR3 region: CASSLVAEQKETQYF. The CDR3 nucleotides read TGCGCCAGCAGCTTGGTAGCAGAGCAAAAAGAGACCCAGTACTTC. Looking up the rest from reference TRBV5-1 and TRBJ2-5 gives the full variable domain: KAGVTQTPRYLIKTRGQQVTLSCSPISGHRSVSWYQQTPGQGLQFLFEYFSETQRNKGNFPGRFSGRQFSNSRSEMNVSTLELGDSALYLCASSLVAEQKETQYFGPGTRLLVL.